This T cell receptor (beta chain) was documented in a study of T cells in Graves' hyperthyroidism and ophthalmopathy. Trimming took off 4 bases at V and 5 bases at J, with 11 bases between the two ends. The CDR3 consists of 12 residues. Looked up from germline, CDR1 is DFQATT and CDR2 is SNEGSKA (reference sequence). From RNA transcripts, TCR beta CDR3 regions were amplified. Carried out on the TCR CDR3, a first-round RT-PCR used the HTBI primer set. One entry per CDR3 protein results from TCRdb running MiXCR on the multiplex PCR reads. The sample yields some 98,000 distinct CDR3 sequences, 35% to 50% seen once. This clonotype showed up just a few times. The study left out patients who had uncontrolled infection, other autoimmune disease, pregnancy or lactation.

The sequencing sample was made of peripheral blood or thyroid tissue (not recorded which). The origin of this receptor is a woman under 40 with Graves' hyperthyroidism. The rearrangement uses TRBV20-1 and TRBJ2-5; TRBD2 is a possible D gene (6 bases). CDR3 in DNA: TGCAGTGCTAACCCGGCGGGGGAGACCCAGTACTTC. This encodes CSANPAGETQYF.